This TCR beta chain was recovered during a study of T-cell memory formation after mild COVID-19 (TCRdb year 2021). About the investigation overall: Most TCR sequence clusters were specific to one of the two donors. In a couple of donors, T-cell clones that expanded and contracted after mild COVID-19 were tracked by sequencing TCRalpha and TCRbeta repertoires over time. Two young, previously healthy adult volunteers, one female and one male, were included in the cohort.

The full study reports these points: Clones that contracted from day 15 to 85 showed balanced CD4/CD8 phenotypes, whereas a second wave of clones that expanded from day 15 to 37 leaned towards CD4+. The detection of some responding clones in pre-infection memory suggests that pre-existing cross-reactive memory T cells joined the SARS-CoV-2 response. Contracting CD4+ clones were found mainly in CM and EM memory subsets, while CD8+ clones were enriched in EMRA. The second-wave clones that peaked on day 37 were not confirmed to be SARS-CoV-2 specific. Only a couple of mild cases were covered by the study, and larger cohorts that include severe cases with pre-infection samples were considered necessary.

The table lists this clonotype with a few counts. The antigen this receptor binds is unknown. Per-base quality was not reported, and no clone a single base away is much larger than it. At the junction V is shortened by 7 bases and J by 5 bases; bases outside the gene matches: 5. The CDR3 has 13 amino acids, counting the end cysteine and phenylalanine. Only CDR3 DNA is held: 39 bases, read in frame from base 1. PBMCs were isolated by Ficoll-Paque density gradient centrifugation. The instrument was an Illumina NovaSeq 6000. Using 5'RACE with constant-segment primers, TCRalpha and TCRbeta cDNA libraries were constructed, with sample barcodes and unique molecular identifiers added in the process. RNA was extracted from every sample with Trizol reagent. Amplification of the libraries took two PCR steps, and the second step added a second sample barcode plus Illumina TruSeq adapters. Sequencing of the libraries was done on an Illumina NovaSeq, producing 2 x 150 bp paired-end reads. Turning to the authors' computational methods: The reads were demultiplexed and collapsed into UMI-guided consensus sequences using migec v1.2.7. Using mixcr v2.1.11, the UMI consensuses were aligned to TRA and TRB V and J templates and assembled into clonotypes. Clonotypes were classified as expanded or contracted when called significant by both edgeR and NoisET, with noise models trained on biological replicates. For edgeR calls, a false discovery rate-adjusted p below 0.01 and a log2 fold-change threshold of 1 were applied. PCA with hierarchical clustering of max-normalized trajectories of the 1000 most abundant clonotypes was used as exploratory dynamics analysis. Separately sequenced CD4+ and CD8+ repertoires were used to assign a CD4 or CD8 phenotype to each responding clone. TCRdb passed the public sequencing reads through fastp at Q25 and MiXCR, retaining productive beta sequences. Entries that share a CDR3 protein sequence are merged under the most common genes and DNA. For this entry, the V and J calls and clone size follow TCRdb and not the study's own pipeline. The sample table records 350,000 to 500,000 distinct CDR3 sequences; roughly 18% of these occur just once. Jointly, the top ten make up 20% to 25% of the sample.

This receptor chain uses TRBV12-3 or TRBV12-4 and TRBJ1-1, and 9 bases in between align with TRBD1. This clonotype originated in a young man who had mild COVID-19 (a few samples of this study predate the infection). The sample titles of this study are shuffled in the database, so cell type and time point are left out; the donor was told from shared clones. Sequencing used PBMCs or a T cell subset sorted from them (not recorded which). The CDR3 protein: CASTTDRGTEAFF. Read as DNA, the sequence is TGTGCCAGCACCACGGACAGGGGTACTGAAGCTTTCTTT.